The clone carrying this T cell receptor beta chain was counted at least ten times. No antigen is known for it. Construction of TCR beta libraries was performed using quantitative 5'-RACE with molecular barcodes. MiXCR was run by TCRdb on the 5' RACE reads, yielding one entry per CDR3 protein. The sample lists around 770,000 distinct CDR3 sequences; 15% to 20% were seen once. The CDR3 is made up of 14 amino acids. Trimming stripped 8 bases from V and 4 bases from J, with 15 bases between. This entry comes from a study of CD8 T cells in ankylosing spondylitis. The study's findings and limits: There was reportedly significant enrichment of clones that were disease-linked in matched ankylosing spondylitis synovial fluid. Ankylosing spondylitis blood appeared to be characterized by a TCR beta motif of 8 or 9 highly homologous variants.

The chain couples TRBV12-3 or TRBV12-4 to TRBJ1-3; no reliable D call. What was sequenced was blood, either unsorted or a sorted T cell fraction (not recorded which). This clonotype was obtained from a male donor with ankylosing spondylitis. The CDR3 spells CASGPRASGNTIYF. In DNA form, the CDR3 reads TGTGCCAGCGGCCCGCGGGCTTCGGGAAACACCATATATTTT.